The 4 T cell receptor beta chains below all came from one sample that was sequenced in a study of cytomegalovirus exposure and HLA in healthy donors (TCRdb year 2017). Receptor amplification or capture employed the immunoSEQ multiplex PCR assay. A mixture of 60 forward primers for TCR Vbeta segments and 13 reverse primers for TCR Jbeta segments was used in the multiplex PCR. Here the immuneACCESS table is served through TCRdb, limited to in-frame sequences with V and J called. Missing clones are a known gap in these copies; in checked studies unresolved V genes cover under half, and the rest lacks a known reason. The sample table lists approximately 170,000 clones, roughly 80% of them with a count of one. Of the sample, under 1.5% is held by the ten largest clones. The sequencing sample was made of PBMCs. The receptor source for this set is a man aged 50-60 years in good health and CMV-seropositive.

The chain couples TRBV10-3 to TRBJ1-5; D is undetermined. Looked up from germline, CDR1 is ENHRY and CDR2 is SYGVKD. V gave up 0 bases and J gave up 8 bases, with 8 bases separating them. The CDR3 loop spans 13 amino acids. The CDR3 loop is CAISESTMKPQHF. Here the CDR3 DNA reads TGTGCCATCAGTGAGTCGACTATGAAGCCCCAGCATTTT.

In nucleotides, the CDR3 is TGTGCCAGTAGTATAGTAACTGGTGAGACCCAGTACTTC. This gives the protein CASSIVTGETQYF. The chain is built from TRBV19 and TRBJ2-5; D unclear. The V end lost 1 base, the J end lost 5 bases, and 8 bases lay between the germline ends. The CDR3 totals 13 residues. Germline-derived CDR1 and CDR2 are LNHDA and SQIVND (reference sequence).

This clone was detected once. This chain links TRBV7-2 with TRBJ2-2; no clear D. CDR3 length: 15 amino acids. CDR1 and CDR2 from the germline V gene are SGHTA and FQGNSA. V lost 1 base, J lost 0 bases, and 6 bases lay in between. CDR3 sequence: CASSLVTTNTGELFF. The CDR3 nucleotides are TGTGCCAGCAGCTTAGTAACAACGAACACCGGGGAGCTGTTTTTT. Full variable domain (outside the CDR3, taken from reference TRBV7-2 and TRBJ2-2): GAGVSQSPSNKVTEKGKDVELRCDPISGHTALYWYRQSLGQGLEFLIYFQGNSAPDKSGLPSDRFSAERTGGSVSTLTIQRTQQEDSAVYLCASSLVTTNTGELFFGEGSRLTVL.

The rearrangement uses TRBV5-1 and TRBJ1-3, with D perhaps TRBD1 (6 bases). The CDR3 has 14 residues. Per the germline V gene, CDR1 is SGHRS and CDR2 is YFSETQ. V was clipped by 0 bases and J by 4 bases, with 8 bases between them. CDR3 sequence: CASSLATGGNTIYF. The CDR3 coding sequence is TGCGCCAGCAGCTTGGCTACAGGGGGAAACACCATATATTTT.